One sample yielded the 20 T cell receptor beta chains listed below, sequenced in a study of blood T cell repertoires in COVID-19. Data came from immunoSEQ multiplex PCR; TCRdb stores just in-frame clones and leaves some out. The profile shows 150,000 to 200,000 clones, approximately 80% of them singletons. Sequenced material: peripheral blood. These TCRs come from a woman in her 70s with COVID-19, enrolled during active disease.

The J gene is TRBJ2-7, the V gene TRBV6-1; TRBD2 matches at 9 bases. The V gene end was trimmed by 2 bases and the J gene end by 2 bases; junction bases not matched to a gene: 16. CDR1 and CDR2 (germline): MNHNS, SASEGT. This CDR3 has 19 amino acids. The chain's CDR3 is CASSEYGGGLSGSTYEQYF. CDR3 in DNA: TGTGCCAGCAGTGAATACGGGGGGGGTCTTAGCGGGAGTACCTACGAGCAGTACTTC.

This clone was detected a few times. This chain links TRBV5-6 with TRBJ1-1, with a possible D match to TRBD1 (5 bases). Trimming took 4 bases from V and 2 from J, leaving 12 bases between them. The CDR3 is 14 residues long. CDR1 and CDR2 (germline): SGHDT, YYEEEE. This CDR3 is CASSLGGGNTEAFF. CDR3 nucleotides: TGTGCCAGCAGCCTGGGCGGGGGAAACACTGAAGCTTTCTTT.

The rearrangement uses TRBV28 and TRBJ2-3; perhaps TRBD1 as D (6 bases). This CDR3 is built from 16 residues. V lost 6 bases and J 3 bases, leaving 19 bases between the germline ends. Germline values: CDR1 MDHEN, CDR2 SYDVKM. CDR3 nucleotides: TGTGCCAGCAGCGTGGTACAGGGTATGGAGACAGATACGCAGTATTTT. Translated: CASSVVQGMETDTQYF.

This chain uses TRBV5-1 with TRBJ1-1; D gene ambiguous. The CDR3 totals 15 residues. Germline V gene lookup returns CDR1 SGHRS and CDR2 YFSETQ. Trimming removed 1 base from V and 0 bases from J, with 10 bases in between. CDR3 in DNA: TGCGCCAGCAGCTTGTCCGCGGTCATGAACACTGAAGCTTTCTTT. Amino acid sequence: CASSLSAVMNTEAFF. The full variable domain, completed using reference TRBV5-1 and TRBJ1-1, is KAGVTQTPRYLIKTRGQQVTLSCSPISGHRSVSWYQQTPGQGLQFLFEYFSETQRNKGNFPGRFSGRQFSNSRSEMNVSTLELGDSALYLCASSLSAVMNTEAFFGQGTRLTVV.

About this clone: The junction shows a germline mismatch at one end, possibly a read error. V is TRBV7-2 and J is TRBJ2-1; TRBD1 might be the D (5 bases). Germline V gives CDR1 SGHTA, CDR2 FQGNSA. The CDR3 is 12 residues long. DNA of the CDR3: TGTGCCAGCAACTTAGACCAGGGTGAGCAGTTCTTC. Translation: CASNLDQGEQFF.

The chain couples TRBV27 to TRBJ2-7, with TRBD1 matching 8 bases. The CDR3 loop spans 13 amino acids. V was pared by 6 bases and J by 3 bases, with 4 bases of the junction left unmatched. CDR1 MNHEY and CDR2 SMNVEV come from the germline V gene (reference sequence). The CDR3 region is CASSLGQDYEQYF. The DNA for the CDR3 is TGTGCCAGCAGCCTGGGACAGGACTACGAGCAGTACTTC.

This chain joins TRBV15 and TRBJ2-7, with a tentative D call TRBD1 (5 bases). Trimming cost V 1 base and J 2 bases, with 9 bases left between them. Germline V lookup: CDR1 LNHNV, CDR2 YYDKDF (reference sequence). The CDR3 length is 14 residues. This chain's CDR3 is CATSRVVGAYEQYV. The CDR3 coding sequence is TGTGCCACCAGCAGAGTCGTAGGGGCCTACGAGCAGTACGTC.

The genes are TRBV5-1 and TRBJ1-2, with TRBD1 matching 7 bases. CDR3 length: 13 amino acids. Germline CDR1 SGHRS, CDR2 YFSETQ. Unmatched junction bases numbered 3, after V lost 3 bases and J lost 4 bases. CDR3 DNA sequence: TGCGCCAGCAGCTACGACAGGGCCTATGGCTACACCTTC. This encodes CASSYDRAYGYTF.

This clone was observed once. The chain has TRBV10-3 and TRBJ2-3, with 10 nucleotides matching TRBD2. CDR3 length: 13 residues. The V and J ends lost 7 bases and 4 bases, in that order; junction bases with no gene match: 2. The germline V gene encodes CDR1 ENHRY and CDR2 SYGVKD. The DNA of the CDR3 is TGTGCCATCACTAGCGGGGGTTCAGATACGCAGTATTTT. Translation gives CAITSGGSDTQYF.

V gene TRBV4-2 combines with J gene TRBJ2-2; TRBD1 matches 9 bases. With V trimmed by 2 bases and J by 0 bases, 4 bases remained unmatched. Germline CDR1 is LGHNA and CDR2 is YNFKEQ. The length of the CDR3 is 17 residues. The DNA for the CDR3 is TGTGCCAGCAGCCAACCGGGACAGGGTCCGAACACCGGGGAGCTGTTTTTT. Protein product: CASSQPGQGPNTGELFF.

V is TRBV28 and J is TRBJ1-1; TRBD1 agrees at 7 bases. Germline CDR1 reads MDHEN; CDR2 reads SYDVKM. V was clipped by 5 bases and J by 4 bases; unmatched bases: 10. The CDR3 runs 15 residues. The CDR3 loop reads CASSQGGRRGTEAFF. DNA of the CDR3: TGTGCCAGCAGTCAGGGGGGAAGAAGAGGCACTGAAGCTTTCTTT.

V and J are TRBV5-1 and TRBJ1-1; weak D call: TRBD1 (5 bases). In germline, CDR1 is SGHRS, CDR2 YFSETQ. The germline V and J ends were trimmed by 4 bases and 7 bases, with 14 bases remaining between them. The CDR3 runs 13 residues. The CDR3 is CASSPQGLDEAFF. The CDR3 DNA reads TGCGCCAGCAGCCCTCAGGGATTGGATGAAGCTTTCTTT.

The chain links TRBV5-5 to TRBJ2-2; 7 bases fit TRBD1. Germline trimming cut 0 bases from V and 3 bases from J; bases unmatched to any gene: 5. The germline CDR1 and CDR2 sequences are SGHKS and YYEKEE (reference sequence). The CDR3 runs to 16 residues. The CDR3 loop reads CASSLGQGVDTGELFF. As DNA, the CDR3 is TGTGCCAGCAGCTTGGGACAGGGAGTAGACACCGGGGAGCTGTTTTTT.

The sample holds a few counts of this clone. The V gene is TRBV28, the J gene TRBJ2-7; 10 positions match TRBD2. The CDR3 consists of 15 residues. Germline lookup yields CDR1 MDHEN and CDR2 SYDVKM. V gave up 7 bases and J gave up 1 base; unmatched junction bases: 7. CDR3 residues: CASIPSGRKSYEQYF. CDR3 in DNA: TGTGCCAGCATCCCTAGCGGGAGAAAGTCCTACGAGCAGTACTTC.

The count of this clone is one. The CDR3 reads CASSEAEQGAQPQHF. For the CDR3, the DNA is TGTGCCAGCAGTGAAGCGGAACAGGGGGCTCAGCCCCAGCATTTT. The J gene is TRBJ1-5, the V gene TRBV6-1; 9 positions match TRBD1. The length of the CDR3 is 15 residues. V lost 0 bases, J lost 6 bases, and 3 bases stayed unmatched. CDR1 and CDR2 (germline): MNHNS, SASEGT.

The table lists this clone with a count of one. The CDR3 region has the DNA TGTGCCTGGAGTTTAGGACAGGGTGACAATCAGCCCCAGCATTTT. Translation: CAWSLGQGDNQPQHF. V and J are TRBV30 and TRBJ1-5; 8 nucleotides align to TRBD1. There are 15 residues in the CDR3. Germline V CDR1 and CDR2: GTSNPN, SVGIG (reference sequence). The junction had 6 bases not matched to a gene; V was cut back by 2 bases and J by 3 bases.

The V call is TRBV20-1, the J call TRBJ2-5; TRBD2 agrees at 10 bases. With 3 bases clipped from V and 2 bases from J, the junction kept 9 bases outside the gene matches. The CDR3 runs to 16 residues. Germline V gene data show CDR1 as DFQATT and CDR2 as SNEGSKA (reference sequence). The CDR3, as DNA: TGCAGTGCTAGTTTGGTAGCGGGGGGAAGTCAAGAGACCCAGTACTTC. This translates into CSASLVAGGSQETQYF.

The V call is TRBV11-3, the J call TRBJ2-2, with D uncertain. The V gene's germline CDR1 is SGHNT and CDR2 YENEEA. Trimming stripped 5 bases from V and 6 bases from J, with 16 bases between. This CDR3 has 15 residues. In nucleotides, the CDR3 is TGTGCCAGCAGCCCCCGCGCTATGCCCCCCGGGGAGCTGTTTTTT. Translated: CASSPRAMPPGELFF.

This clone turned up a few times. J is TRBJ2-7 and V is TRBV28; TRBD2 matches at 7 bases. Germline loops: CDR1 MDHEN, CDR2 SYDVKM. The CDR3 is made up of 17 amino acids. V lost 8 bases, J lost 2 bases, and 18 bases stayed unmatched. The CDR3 loop is CASEGAPSGPFTYEQYF. CDR3 nucleotide sequence: TGTGCCAGCGAAGGAGCCCCTAGCGGACCATTTACCTACGAGCAGTACTTC.

This chain joins TRBV5-5 and TRBJ2-5; D remains unclear. In germline, CDR1 is SGHKS, CDR2 YYEKEE (reference sequence). The CDR3 spans 11 residues. The ends were cut back, 5 bases at V and 2 bases at J, with 4 bases in the middle. The CDR3 is CASRTQETQYF. The CDR3 DNA sequence: TGTGCCAGCAGGACTCAAGAGACCCAGTACTTC.